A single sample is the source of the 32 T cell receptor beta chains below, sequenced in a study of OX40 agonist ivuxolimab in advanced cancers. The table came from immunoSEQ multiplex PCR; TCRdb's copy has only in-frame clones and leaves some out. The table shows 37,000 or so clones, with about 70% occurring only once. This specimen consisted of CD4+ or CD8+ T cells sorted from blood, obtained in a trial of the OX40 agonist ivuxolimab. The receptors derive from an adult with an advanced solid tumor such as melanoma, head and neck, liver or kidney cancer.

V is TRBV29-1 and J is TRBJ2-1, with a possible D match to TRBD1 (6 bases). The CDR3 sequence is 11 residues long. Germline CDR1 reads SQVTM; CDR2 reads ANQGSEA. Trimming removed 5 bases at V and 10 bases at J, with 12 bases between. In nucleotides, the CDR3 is TGCAGCGTTCAAGGTGACAGGGAGCAGTTCTTC. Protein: CSVQGDREQFF.

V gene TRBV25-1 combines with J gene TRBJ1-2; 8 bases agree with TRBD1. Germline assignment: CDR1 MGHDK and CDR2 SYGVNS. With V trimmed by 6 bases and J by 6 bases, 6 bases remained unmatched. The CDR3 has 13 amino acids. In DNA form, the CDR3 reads TGTGCCAGCAGCCAAGCGGACAGGGATGGCTACACCTTC. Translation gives CASSQADRDGYTF.

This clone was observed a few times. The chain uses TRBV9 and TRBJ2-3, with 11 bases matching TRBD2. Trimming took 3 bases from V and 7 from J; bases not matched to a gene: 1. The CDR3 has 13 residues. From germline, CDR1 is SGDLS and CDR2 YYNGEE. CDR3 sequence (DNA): TGTGCCAGCAGCGGACTAGCGGGGAATACGCAGTATTTT. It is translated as CASSGLAGNTQYF.

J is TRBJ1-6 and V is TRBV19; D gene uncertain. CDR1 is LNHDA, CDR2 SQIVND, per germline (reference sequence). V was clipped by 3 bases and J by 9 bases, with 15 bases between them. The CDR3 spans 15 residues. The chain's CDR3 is CASSISNQGASPLHF. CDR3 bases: TGTGCCAGTAGTATCAGCAACCAAGGCGCTTCACCCCTCCACTTT.

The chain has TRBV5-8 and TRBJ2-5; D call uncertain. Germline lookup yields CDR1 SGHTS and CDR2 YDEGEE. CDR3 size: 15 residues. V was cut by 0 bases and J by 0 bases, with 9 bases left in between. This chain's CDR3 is CASSLGRSYQETQYF. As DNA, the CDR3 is TGTGCCAGCAGCTTGGGAAGGTCGTACCAAGAGACCCAGTACTTC. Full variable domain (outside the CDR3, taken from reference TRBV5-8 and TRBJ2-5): EAGVTQSPTHLIKTRGQQATLRCSPISGHTSVYWYQQALGLGLQFLLWYDEGEERNRGNFPPRFSGRQFPNYSSELNVNALELEDSALYLCASSLGRSYQETQYFGPGTRLLVL.

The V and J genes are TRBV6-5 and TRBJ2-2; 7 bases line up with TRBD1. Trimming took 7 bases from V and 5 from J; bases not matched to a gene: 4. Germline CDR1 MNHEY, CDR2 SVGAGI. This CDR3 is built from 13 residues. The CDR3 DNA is TGTGCCAGCACCAGGGGGACGACCGGGGAGCTGTTTTTT. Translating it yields CASTRGTTGELFF.

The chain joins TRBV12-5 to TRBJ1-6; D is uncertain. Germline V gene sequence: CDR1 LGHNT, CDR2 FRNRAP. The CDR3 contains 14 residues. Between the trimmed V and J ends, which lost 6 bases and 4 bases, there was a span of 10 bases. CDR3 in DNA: TGTGCTAGTGGATCGGGTCCTTATAATTCACCCCTCCACTTT. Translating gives CASGSGPYNSPLHF.

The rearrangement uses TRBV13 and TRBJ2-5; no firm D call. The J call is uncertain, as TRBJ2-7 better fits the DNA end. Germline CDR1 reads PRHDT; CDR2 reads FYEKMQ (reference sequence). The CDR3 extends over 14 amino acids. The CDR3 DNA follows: TGTGCCAGCAGCTCGGCCTCCCGGTACTACGAGCAGTACTTC. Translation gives CASSSASRYYEQYF.

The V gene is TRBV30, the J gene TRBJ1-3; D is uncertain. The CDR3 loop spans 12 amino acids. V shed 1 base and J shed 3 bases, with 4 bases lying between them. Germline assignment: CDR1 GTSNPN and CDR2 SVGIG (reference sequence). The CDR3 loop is CAWSGYGNTIYF. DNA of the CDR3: TGTGCCTGGAGTGGATATGGAAACACCATATATTTT.

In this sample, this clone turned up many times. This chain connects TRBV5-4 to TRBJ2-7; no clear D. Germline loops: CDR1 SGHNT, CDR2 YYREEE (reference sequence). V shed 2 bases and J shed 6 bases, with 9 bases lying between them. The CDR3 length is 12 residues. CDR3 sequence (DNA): TGTGCCAGCAGCTTTACCGGCGGCGAGCAGTACGTC. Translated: CASSFTGGEQYV.

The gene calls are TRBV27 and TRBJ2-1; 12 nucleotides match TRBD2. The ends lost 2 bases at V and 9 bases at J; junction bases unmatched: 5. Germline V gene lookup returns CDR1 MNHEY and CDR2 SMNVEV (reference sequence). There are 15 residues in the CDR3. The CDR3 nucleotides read TGTGCCAGCAGTTTACAGACTAGCGGGGGTAGTGAGCAGTTCTTC. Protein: CASSLQTSGGSEQFF.

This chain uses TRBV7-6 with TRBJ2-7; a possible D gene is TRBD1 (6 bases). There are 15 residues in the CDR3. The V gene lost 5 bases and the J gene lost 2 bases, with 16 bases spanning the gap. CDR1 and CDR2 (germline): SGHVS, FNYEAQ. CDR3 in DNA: TGTGCCAGCAGCGAAGGCCCGGACAGAGCCTACGAGCAGTACGTC. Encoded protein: CASSEGPDRAYEQYV.

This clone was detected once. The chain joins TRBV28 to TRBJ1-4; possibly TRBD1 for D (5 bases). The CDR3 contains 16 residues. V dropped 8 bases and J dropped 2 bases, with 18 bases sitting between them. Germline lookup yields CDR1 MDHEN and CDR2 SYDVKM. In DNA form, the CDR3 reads TGTGCCAGCCACGGGAGAGGGGCCGGGACTAATGAAAAACTGTTTTTT. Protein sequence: CASHGRGAGTNEKLFF.

The CDR3 spells CASSPRTGGNQPQHF. The CDR3 DNA reads as TGTGCCAGCAGCCCCCGGACAGGGGGCAATCAGCCCCAGCATTTT. The chain carries TRBV7-2 and TRBJ1-5; 9 nucleotides agree with TRBD1. Trimming cost V 5 bases and J 2 bases; bases outside gene matches: 4. Per the germline V gene, CDR1 is SGHTA and CDR2 is FQGNSA. The CDR3 has 15 residues.

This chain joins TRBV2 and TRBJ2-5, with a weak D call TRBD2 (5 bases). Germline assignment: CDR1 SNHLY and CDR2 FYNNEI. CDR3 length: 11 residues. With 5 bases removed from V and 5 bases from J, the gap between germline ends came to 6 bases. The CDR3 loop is CASSPGETQYF. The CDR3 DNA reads TGTGCCAGCAGTCCGGGGGAGACCCAGTACTTC.

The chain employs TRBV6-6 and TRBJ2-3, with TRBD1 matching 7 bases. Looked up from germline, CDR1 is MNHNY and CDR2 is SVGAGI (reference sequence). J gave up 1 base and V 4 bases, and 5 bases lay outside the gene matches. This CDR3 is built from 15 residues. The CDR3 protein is CASSFRQGGTDTQYF. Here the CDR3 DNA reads TGTGCCAGCAGTTTTCGACAGGGCGGCACAGATACGCAGTATTTT.

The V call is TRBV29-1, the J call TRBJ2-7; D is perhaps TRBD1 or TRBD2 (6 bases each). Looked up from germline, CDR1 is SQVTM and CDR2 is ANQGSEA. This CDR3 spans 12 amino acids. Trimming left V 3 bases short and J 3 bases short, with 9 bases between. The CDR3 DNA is TGCAGCGTTGACAGGGGAGGCTACGAGCAGTACTTC. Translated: CSVDRGGYEQYF.

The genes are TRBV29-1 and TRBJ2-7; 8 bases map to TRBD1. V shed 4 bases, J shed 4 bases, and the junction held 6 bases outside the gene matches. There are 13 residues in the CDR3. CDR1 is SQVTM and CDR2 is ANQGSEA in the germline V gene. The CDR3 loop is CSVGQGARYEQYV. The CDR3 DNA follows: TGCAGCGTTGGTCAGGGGGCGCGGTACGAGCAGTACGTC.

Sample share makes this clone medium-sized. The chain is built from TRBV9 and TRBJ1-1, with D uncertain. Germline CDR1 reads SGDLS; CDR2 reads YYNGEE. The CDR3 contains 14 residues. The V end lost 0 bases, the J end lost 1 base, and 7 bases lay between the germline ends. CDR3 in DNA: TGTGCCAGCAGCGTAGAGTCCGGGAACACTGAAGCTTTCTTT. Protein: CASSVESGNTEAFF.

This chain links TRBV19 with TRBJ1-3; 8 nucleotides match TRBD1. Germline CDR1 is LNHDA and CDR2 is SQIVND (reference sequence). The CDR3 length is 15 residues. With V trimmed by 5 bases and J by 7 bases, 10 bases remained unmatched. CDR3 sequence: CASSFGGTGGNTIYF. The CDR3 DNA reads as TGTGCCAGTAGTTTCGGCGGGACAGGAGGCAACACCATATATTTT.

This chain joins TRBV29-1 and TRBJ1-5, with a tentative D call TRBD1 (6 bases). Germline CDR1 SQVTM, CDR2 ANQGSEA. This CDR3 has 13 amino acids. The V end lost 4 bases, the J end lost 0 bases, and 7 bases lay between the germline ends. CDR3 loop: CSVVGGSNQPQHF. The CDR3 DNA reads TGCAGCGTTGTAGGGGGTAGCAATCAGCCCCAGCATTTT.

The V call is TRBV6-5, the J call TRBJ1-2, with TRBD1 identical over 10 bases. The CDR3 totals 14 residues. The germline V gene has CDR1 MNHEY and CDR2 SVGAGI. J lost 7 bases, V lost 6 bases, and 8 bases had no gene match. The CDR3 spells CASRTSGTGAGYTF. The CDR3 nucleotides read TGTGCCAGCAGAACTTCCGGGACAGGGGCTGGCTACACCTTC.

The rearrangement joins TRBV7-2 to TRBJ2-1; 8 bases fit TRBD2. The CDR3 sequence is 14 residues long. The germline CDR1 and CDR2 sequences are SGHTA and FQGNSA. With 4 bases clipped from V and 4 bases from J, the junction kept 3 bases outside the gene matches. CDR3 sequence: CASSYRGGYNEQFF. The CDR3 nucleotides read TGTGCCAGCAGCTACCGGGGGGGTTACAATGAGCAGTTCTTC.

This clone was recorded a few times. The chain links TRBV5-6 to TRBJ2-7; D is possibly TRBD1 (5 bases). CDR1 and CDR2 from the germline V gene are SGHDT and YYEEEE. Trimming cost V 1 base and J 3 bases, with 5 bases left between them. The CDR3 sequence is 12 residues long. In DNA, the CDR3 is TGTGCCAGCAGCTTGAGGGGCTACGAGCAGTACGTC. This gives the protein CASSLRGYEQYV.

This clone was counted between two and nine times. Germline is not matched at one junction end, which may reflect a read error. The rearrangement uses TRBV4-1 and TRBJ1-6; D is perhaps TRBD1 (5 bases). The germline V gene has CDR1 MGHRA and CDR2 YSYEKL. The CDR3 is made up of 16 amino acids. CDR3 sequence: CASSKEGNPWGSPLHF. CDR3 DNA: TGCGCCAGCAGCAAAGAGGGGAACCCCTGGGGGTCACCCCTCCACTTT.

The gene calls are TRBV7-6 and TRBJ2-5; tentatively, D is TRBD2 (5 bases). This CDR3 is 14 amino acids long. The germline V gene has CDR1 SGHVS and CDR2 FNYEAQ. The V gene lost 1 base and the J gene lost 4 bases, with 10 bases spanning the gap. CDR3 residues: CASSLVGGRETQYF. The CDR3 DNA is TGTGCCAGCAGCTTAGTTGGAGGACGAGAGACCCAGTACTTC.

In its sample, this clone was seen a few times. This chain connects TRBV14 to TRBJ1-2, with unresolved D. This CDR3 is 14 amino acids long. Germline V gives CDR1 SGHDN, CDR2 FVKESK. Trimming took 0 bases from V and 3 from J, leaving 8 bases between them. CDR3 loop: CASSQDGRYYGYTF. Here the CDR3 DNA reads TGTGCCAGCAGCCAAGACGGGCGCTACTATGGCTACACCTTC.

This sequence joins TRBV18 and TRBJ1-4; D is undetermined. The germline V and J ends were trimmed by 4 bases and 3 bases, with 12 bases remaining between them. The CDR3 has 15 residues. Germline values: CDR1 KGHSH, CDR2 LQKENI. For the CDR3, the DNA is TGTGCCAGCTCACAAGGACGGCTATCTAATGAAAAACTGTTTTTT. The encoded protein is CASSQGRLSNEKLFF. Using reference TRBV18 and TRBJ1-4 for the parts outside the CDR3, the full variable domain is NAGVMQNPRHLVRRRGQEARLRCSPMKGHSHVYWYRQLPEEGLKFMVYLQKENIIDESGMPKERFSAEFPKEGPSILRIQQVVRGDSAAYFCASSQGRLSNEKLFFGSGTQLSVL.

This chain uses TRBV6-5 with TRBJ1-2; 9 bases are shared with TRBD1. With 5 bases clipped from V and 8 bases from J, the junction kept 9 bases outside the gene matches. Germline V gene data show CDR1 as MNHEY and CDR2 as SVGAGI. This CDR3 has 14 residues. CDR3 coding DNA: TGTGCCAGCAGTGCCCCCGGGACAGGGAAAGGCTACACCTTC. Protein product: CASSAPGTGKGYTF.

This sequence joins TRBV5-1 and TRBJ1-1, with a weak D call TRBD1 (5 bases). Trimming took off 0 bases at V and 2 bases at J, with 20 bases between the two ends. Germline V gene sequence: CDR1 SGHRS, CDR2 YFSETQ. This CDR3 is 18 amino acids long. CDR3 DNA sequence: TGCGCCAGCAGCTTGGTGACAGCGACACTAATTGCTAACACTGAAGCTTTCTTT. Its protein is CASSLVTATLIANTEAFF.

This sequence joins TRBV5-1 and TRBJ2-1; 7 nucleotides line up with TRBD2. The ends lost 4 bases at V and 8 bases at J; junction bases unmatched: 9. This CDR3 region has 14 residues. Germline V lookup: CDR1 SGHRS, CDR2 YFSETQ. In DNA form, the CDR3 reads TGCGCCAGCAGCACTCAGACTAGCAGCGATGAGCAGTTCTTC. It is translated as CASSTQTSSDEQFF.

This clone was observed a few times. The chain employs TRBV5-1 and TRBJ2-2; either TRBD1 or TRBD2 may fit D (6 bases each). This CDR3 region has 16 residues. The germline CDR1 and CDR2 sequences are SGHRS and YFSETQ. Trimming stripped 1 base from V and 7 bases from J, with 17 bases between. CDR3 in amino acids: CASSLLVGGAGGELFF. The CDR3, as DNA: TGCGCCAGCAGCTTGCTTGTGGGGGGCGCAGGCGGGGAGCTGTTTTTT.